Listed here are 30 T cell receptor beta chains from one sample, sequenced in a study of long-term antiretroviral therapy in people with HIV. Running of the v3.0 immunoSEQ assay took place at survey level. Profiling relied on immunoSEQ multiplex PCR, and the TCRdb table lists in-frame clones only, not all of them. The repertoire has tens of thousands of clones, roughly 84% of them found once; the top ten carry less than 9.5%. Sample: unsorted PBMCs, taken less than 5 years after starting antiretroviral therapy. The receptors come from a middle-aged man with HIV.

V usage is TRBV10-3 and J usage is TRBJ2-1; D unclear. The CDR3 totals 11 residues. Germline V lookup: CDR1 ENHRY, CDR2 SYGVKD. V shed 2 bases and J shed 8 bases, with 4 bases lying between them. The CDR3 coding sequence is TGTGCCATCAGTGAGAGAGATGAGCAGTTCTTC. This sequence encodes CAISERDEQFF.

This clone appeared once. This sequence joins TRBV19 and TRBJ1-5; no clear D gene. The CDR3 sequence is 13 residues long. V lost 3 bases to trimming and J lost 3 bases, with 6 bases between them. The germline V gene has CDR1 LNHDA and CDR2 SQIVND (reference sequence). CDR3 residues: CASSMRDNQPQHF. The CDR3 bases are TGTGCCAGTAGTATGAGAGACAATCAGCCCCAGCATTTT.

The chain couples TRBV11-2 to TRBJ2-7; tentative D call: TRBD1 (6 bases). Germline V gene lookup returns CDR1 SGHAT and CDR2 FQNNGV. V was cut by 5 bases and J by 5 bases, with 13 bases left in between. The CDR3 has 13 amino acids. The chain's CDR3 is CASSEQGLNEQYF. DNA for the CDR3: TGTGCCAGCAGCGAACAGGGTTTAAACGAGCAGTACTTC.

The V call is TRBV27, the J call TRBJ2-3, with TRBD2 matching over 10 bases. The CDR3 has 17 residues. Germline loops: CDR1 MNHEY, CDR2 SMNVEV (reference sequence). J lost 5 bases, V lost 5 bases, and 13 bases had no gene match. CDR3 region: CASSRQAAGGPKDTQYF. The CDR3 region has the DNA TGTGCCAGCAGTCGTCAAGCAGCGGGAGGGCCGAAAGATACGCAGTATTTT.

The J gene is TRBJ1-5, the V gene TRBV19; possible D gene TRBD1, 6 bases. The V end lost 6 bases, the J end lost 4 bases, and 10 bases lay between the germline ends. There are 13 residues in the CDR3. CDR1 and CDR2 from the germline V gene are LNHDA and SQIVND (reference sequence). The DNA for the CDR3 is TGTGCCAGTAGCCGACAGGAGAATCAGCCCCAGCATTTT. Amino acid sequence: CASSRQENQPQHF. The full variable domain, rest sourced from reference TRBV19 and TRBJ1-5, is DGGITQSPKYLFRKEGQNVTLSCEQNLNHDAMYWYRQDPGQGLRLIYYSQIVNDFQKGDIAEGYSVSREKKESFPLTVTSAQKNPTAFYLCASSRQENQPQHFGDGTRLSIL.

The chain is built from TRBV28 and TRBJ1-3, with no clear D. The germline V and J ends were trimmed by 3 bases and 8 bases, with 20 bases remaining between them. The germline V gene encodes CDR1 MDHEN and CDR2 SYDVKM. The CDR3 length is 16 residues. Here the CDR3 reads CASSFPTPGRSDTIYF. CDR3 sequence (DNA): TGTGCCAGCAGTTTCCCAACACCCGGCAGGTCTGACACCATATATTTT.

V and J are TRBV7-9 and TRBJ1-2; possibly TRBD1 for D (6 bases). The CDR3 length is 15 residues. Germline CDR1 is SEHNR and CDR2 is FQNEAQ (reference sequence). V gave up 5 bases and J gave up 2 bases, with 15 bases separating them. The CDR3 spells CASSDSAGANYGYTF. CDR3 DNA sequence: TGTGCCAGCAGCGATAGCGCGGGGGCGAACTATGGCTACACCTTC.

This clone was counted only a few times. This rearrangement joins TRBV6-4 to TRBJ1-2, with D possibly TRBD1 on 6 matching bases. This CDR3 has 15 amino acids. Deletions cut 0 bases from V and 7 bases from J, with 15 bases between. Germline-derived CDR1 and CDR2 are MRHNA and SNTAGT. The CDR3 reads CASSDSPRGLGGYTF. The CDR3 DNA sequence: TGTGCCAGCAGTGACTCCCCCCGGGGGCTTGGTGGCTACACCTTC.

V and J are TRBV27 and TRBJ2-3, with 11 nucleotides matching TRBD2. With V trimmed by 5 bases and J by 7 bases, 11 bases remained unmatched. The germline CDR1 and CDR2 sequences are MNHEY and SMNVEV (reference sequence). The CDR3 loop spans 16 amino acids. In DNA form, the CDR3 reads TGTGCCAGCAGTCCCTTAGCGGGAGGGCCGATATATACGCAGTATTTT. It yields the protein CASSPLAGGPIYTQYF.

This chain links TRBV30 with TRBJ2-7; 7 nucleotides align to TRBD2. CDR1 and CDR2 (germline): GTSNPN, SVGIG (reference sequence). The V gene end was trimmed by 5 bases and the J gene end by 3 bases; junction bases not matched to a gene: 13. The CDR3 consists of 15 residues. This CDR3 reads CAWLPGWSGDYEQYF. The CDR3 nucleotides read TGTGCCTGGCTCCCGGGGTGGAGCGGGGACTACGAGCAGTACTTC.

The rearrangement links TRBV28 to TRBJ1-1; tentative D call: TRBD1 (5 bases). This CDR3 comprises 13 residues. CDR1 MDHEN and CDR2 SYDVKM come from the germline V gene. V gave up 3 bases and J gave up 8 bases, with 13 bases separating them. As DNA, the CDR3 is TGTGCCAGCAGTTTCCTCCGGGGCGTGGAAGCTTTCTTT. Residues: CASSFLRGVEAFF.

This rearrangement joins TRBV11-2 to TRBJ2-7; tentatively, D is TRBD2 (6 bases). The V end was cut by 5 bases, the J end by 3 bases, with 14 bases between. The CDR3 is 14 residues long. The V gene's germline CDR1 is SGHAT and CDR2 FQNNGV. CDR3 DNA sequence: TGTGCCAGCAGCCTAGGAGGGGAGTTCTACGAGCAGTACTTC. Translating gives CASSLGGEFYEQYF.

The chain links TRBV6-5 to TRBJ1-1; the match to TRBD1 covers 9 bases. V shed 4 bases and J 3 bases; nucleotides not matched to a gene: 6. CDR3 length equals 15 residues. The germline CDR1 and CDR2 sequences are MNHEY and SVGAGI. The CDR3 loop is CASSSPTGGHTEAFF. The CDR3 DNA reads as TGTGCCAGCAGTTCCCCGACAGGGGGTCACACTGAAGCTTTCTTT.

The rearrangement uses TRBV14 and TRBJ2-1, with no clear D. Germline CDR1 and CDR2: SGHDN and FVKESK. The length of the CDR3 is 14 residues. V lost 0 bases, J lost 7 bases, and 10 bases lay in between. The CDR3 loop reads CASSQDPWGNEQFF. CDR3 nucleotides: TGTGCCAGCAGCCAAGATCCCTGGGGAAATGAGCAGTTCTTC.

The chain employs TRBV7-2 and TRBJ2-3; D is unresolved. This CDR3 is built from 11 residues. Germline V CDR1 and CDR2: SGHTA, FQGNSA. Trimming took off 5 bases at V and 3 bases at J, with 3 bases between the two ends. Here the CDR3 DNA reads TGTGCCAGCAGCACAACAGATACGCAGTATTTT. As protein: CASSTTDTQYF.

The CDR3 loop reads CASSYGGYEMYNEQFF. In DNA form, the CDR3 reads TGTGCCAGCAGTTACGGGGGGTATGAGATGTACAATGAGCAGTTCTTC. The V call is TRBV6-5, the J call TRBJ2-1; D might be TRBD2 (6 bases). The CDR3 is made up of 16 amino acids. Trimming removed 2 bases at V and 4 bases at J, with 15 bases between. The germline V gene encodes CDR1 MNHEY and CDR2 SVGAGI.

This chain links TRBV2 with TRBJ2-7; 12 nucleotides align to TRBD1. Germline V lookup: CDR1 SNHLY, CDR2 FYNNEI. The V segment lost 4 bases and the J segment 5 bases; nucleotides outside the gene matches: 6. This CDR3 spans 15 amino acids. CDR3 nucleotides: TGTGCCAGCAGTGCAACTGGGACAGGGGGCAACGAGCAGTACTTC. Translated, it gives CASSATGTGGNEQYF.

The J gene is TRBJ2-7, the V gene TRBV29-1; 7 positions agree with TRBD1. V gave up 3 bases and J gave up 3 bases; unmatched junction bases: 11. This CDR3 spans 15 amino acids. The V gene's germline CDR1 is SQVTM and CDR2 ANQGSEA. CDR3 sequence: CSVEYRGQGDYEQYF. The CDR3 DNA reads TGCAGCGTTGAGTATAGGGGGCAGGGAGACTACGAGCAGTACTTC.

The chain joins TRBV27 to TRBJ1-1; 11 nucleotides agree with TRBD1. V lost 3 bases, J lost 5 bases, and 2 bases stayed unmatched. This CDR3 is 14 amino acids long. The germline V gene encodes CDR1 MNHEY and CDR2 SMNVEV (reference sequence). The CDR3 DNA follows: TGTGCCAGCAGTTTCGGACAGGGGGCGACTGAAGCTTTCTTT. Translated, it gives CASSFGQGATEAFF.

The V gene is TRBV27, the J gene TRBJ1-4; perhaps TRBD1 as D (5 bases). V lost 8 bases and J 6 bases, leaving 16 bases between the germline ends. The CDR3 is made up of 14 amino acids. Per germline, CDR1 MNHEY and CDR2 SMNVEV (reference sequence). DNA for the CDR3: TGTGCCAGCGGGAGAGGAGGGGTGGATGAAAAACTGTTTTTT. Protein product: CASGRGGVDEKLFF.

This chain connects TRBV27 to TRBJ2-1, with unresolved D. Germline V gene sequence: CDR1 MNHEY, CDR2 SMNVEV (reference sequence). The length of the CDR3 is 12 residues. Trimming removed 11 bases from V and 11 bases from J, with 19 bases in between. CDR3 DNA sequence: TGTGCCCAGCACTCCCTTGGCCGGCAGCAGTTCTTC. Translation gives CAQHSLGRQQFF.

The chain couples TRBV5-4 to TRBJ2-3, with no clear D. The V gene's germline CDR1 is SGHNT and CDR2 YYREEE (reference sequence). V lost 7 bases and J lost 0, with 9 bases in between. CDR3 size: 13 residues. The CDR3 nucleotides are TGTGCCAGCGATAACTCTAGCACAGATACGCAGTATTTT. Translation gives CASDNSSTDTQYF.

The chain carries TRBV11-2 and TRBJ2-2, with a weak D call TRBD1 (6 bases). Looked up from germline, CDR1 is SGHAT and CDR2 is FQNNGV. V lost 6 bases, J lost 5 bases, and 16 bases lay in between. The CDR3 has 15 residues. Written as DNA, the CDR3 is TGTGCCAGCAGTTGGGGACCGCAGGGGACCGGGGAGCTGTTTTTT. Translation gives CASSWGPQGTGELFF. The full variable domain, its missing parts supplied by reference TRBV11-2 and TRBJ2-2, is EAGVAQSPRYKIIEKRQSVAFWCNPISGHATLYWYQQILGQGPKLLIQFQNNGVVDDSQLPKDRFSAERLKGVDSTLKIQPAKLEDSAVYLCASSWGPQGTGELFFGEGSRLTVL.

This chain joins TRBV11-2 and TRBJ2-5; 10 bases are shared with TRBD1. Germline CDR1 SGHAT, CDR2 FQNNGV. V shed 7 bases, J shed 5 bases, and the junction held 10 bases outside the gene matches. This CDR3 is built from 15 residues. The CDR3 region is CASTNPTGGGETQYF. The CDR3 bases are TGTGCCAGCACCAATCCGACAGGGGGCGGGGAGACCCAGTACTTC.

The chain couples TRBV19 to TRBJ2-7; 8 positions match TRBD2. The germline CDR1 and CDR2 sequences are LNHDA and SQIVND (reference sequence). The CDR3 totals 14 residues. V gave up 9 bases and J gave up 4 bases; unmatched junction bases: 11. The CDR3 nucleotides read TGTGCCAGCGGTCCGGCGGGGGGCCCTTACGAGCAGTACTTC. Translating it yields CASGPAGGPYEQYF.

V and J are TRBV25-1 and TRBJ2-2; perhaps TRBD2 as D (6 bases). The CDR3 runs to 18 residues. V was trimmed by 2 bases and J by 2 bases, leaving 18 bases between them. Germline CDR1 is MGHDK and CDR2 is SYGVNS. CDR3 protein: CASSERSVSGINTGELFF. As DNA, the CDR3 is TGTGCCAGCAGTGAACGATCGGTTAGCGGAATAAACACCGGGGAGCTGTTTTTT.

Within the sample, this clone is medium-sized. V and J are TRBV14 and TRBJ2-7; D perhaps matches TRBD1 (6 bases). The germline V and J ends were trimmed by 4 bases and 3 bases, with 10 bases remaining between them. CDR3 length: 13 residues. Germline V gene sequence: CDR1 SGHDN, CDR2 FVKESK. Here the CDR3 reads CASSPQGSYEQYF. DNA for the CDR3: TGTGCCAGCAGCCCACAGGGTAGCTACGAGCAGTACTTC.

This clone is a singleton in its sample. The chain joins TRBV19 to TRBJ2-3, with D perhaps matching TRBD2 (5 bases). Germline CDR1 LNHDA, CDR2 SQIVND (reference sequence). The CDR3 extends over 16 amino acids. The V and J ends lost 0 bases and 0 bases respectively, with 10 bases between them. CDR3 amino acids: CASSIDPGRSTDTQYF. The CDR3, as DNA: TGTGCCAGTAGTATAGATCCGGGAAGGAGCACAGATACGCAGTATTTT. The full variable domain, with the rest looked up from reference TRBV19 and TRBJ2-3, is DGGITQSPKYLFRKEGQNVTLSCEQNLNHDAMYWYRQDPGQGLRLIYYSQIVNDFQKGDIAEGYSVSREKKESFPLTVTSAQKNPTAFYLCASSIDPGRSTDTQYFGPGTRLTVL.

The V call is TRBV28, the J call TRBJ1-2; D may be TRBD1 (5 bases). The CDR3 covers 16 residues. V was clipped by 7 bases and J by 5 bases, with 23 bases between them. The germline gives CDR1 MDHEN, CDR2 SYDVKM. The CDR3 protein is CASNLGGTGPPYGYTF. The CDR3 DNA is TGTGCCAGCAACCTAGGCGGGACGGGCCCTCCATATGGCTACACCTTC.

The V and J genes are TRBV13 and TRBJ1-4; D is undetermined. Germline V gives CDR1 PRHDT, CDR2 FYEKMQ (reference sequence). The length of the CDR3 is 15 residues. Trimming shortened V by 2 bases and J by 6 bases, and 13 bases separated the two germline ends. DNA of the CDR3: TGTGCCAGCAGCTTAAACGGCGTTACGGATGAAAAACTGTTTTTT. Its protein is CASSLNGVTDEKLFF.